Below are 8 T cell receptor beta chains sequenced from a single sample in a study of CD4 T cells in relation to SARS-CoV-2 and coronaviruses. Unexposed donor CD4+ T cells date from 2011-2018, before the COVID-19 pandemic. After ten to eleven days of culture, CD4+ T cells were isolated. These receptors lack a known antigen. The table came from immunoSEQ multiplex PCR; TCRdb's copy has only in-frame clones and leaves some out. The repertoire holds around 24,000 clones, with about 77% as singletons. Sequencing used CD4+ T cells from PBMCs, cultured in vitro. The receptors were sampled from a human donor in good health.

The chain has TRBV5-4 and TRBJ1-1, with no clear D. Germline values: CDR1 SGHNT, CDR2 YYREEE (reference sequence). CDR3 length: 16 amino acids. The V end lost 2 bases, the J end lost 0 bases, and 14 bases lay between the germline ends. This CDR3 reads CASSLGPIFMNTEAFF. The CDR3 coding sequence is TGTGCCAGCAGCTTAGGACCGATTTTCATGAACACTGAAGCTTTCTTT.

The chain is built from TRBV7-3 and TRBJ2-1; 10 bases are a match to TRBD1. Germline V gives CDR1 SGHTA, CDR2 FQGTGA. The CDR3 consists of 14 residues. Trimming cost V 6 bases and J 9 bases; bases outside gene matches: 8. The CDR3 region has the DNA TGTGCCAGCAGGTCGGACAGGGGGTTGGGTGAGCAGTTCTTC. The encoded protein is CASRSDRGLGEQFF.

A few counts support this clone. The chain uses TRBV6-6 and TRBJ1-1; D gene ambiguous. CDR1 and CDR2 (germline): MNHNY, SVGAGI (reference sequence). Trimming removed 5 bases at V and 10 bases at J, with 20 bases between. There are 14 residues in the CDR3. The CDR3 sequence: CASSPSGQFLGAFF. The CDR3 nucleotides read TGTGCCAGCAGTCCCTCCGGGCAGTTCCTCGGAGCTTTCTTT.

The J gene is TRBJ1-4, the V gene TRBV4-2; 10 bases map to TRBD1. Per the germline V gene, CDR1 is LGHNA and CDR2 is YNFKEQ. J was trimmed by 8 bases and V by 4 bases; bases with no gene match: 4. The CDR3 has 14 amino acids. The CDR3 DNA reads TGTGCCAGCAGCCGGGGACAGGGGTACGAAAAACTGTTTTTT. Protein sequence: CASSRGQGYEKLFF.

This chain links TRBV10-3 with TRBJ2-7; possibly TRBD2 for D (6 bases). Trimming cost V 8 bases and J 4 bases, with 12 bases left between them. The CDR3 has 12 residues. Per the germline V gene, CDR1 is ENHRY and CDR2 is SYGVKD. The DNA for the CDR3 is TGTGCCATCTCTGCGGGGTCTTACGAGCAGTACTTC. It is translated as CAISAGSYEQYF.

The chain couples TRBV24-1 to TRBJ2-1; 8 bases align to TRBD2. The CDR3 length is 15 residues. Per germline, CDR1 KGHDR and CDR2 SFDVKD. After removal of 3 bases from V and 6 bases from J, the junction contained 6 bases not matched to a gene. The CDR3 nucleotides read TGTGCCACCAGTGATACAACTAGCGGAGCCAATGAGCAGTTCTTC. Its translation is CATSDTTSGANEQFF.

The J gene is TRBJ2-4, the V gene TRBV7-6; 16 positions match TRBD2. The CDR3 extends over 17 amino acids. Germline lookup yields CDR1 SGHVS and CDR2 FNYEAQ. V was pared by 4 bases and J by 4 bases, with 4 bases of the junction left unmatched. The CDR3 reads CASSSGLAGGPKNIQYF. In nucleotides, the CDR3 is TGTGCCAGCAGCTCGGGACTAGCGGGGGGGCCGAAAAACATTCAGTACTTC. Full variable domain (remainder filled in from reference TRBV7-6 and TRBJ2-4): GAGVSQSPRYKVTKRGQDVALRCDPISGHVSLYWYRQALGQGPEFLTYFNYEAQQDKSGLPNDRFSAERPEGSISTLTIQRTEQRDSAMYRCASSSGLAGGPKNIQYFGAGTRLSVL.

This chain uses TRBV12-3 or TRBV12-4 with TRBJ2-5; no definite D call. The CDR3 is 13 amino acids. Trimming stripped 3 bases from V and 2 bases from J, with 7 bases between. The CDR3: CASSFTDQETQYF. The CDR3 coding sequence is TGTGCCAGCAGTTTCACAGATCAAGAGACCCAGTACTTC.